This entry lists 22 T cell receptor beta chains sequenced from one sample in a study of T cells in Graves' hyperthyroidism and ophthalmopathy. TCR beta CDR3 region amplification was performed from RNA transcripts. An initial round of RT-PCR targeting the TCR CDR3 relied on the HTBI primer set. TCRdb re-derived calls from the multiplex PCR reads in MiXCR, one entry per CDR3 protein. The sample lists some 490,000 distinct CDR3 sequences, about 20% seen once, with around 54% in the top ten. The sequenced sample was blood. These receptors were taken from a woman between 65 and 79 years old with Graves' ophthalmopathy.

V usage is TRBV20-1 and J usage is TRBJ2-5; 10 bases are a match to TRBD2. CDR1 is DFQATT, CDR2 SNEGSKA, per germline (reference sequence). Trimming took 6 bases from V and 5 from J; bases not matched to a gene: 15. The CDR3 is 16 amino acids. CDR3 bases: TGCAGTGCCGTAAAGGAGTCTAGCGGGAGTCGCGAGACCCAGTACTTC. Translating it yields CSAVKESSGSRETQYF.

In this sample, this clonotype turned up a few times. CDR3 sequence (DNA): TGTGCCACCAGCAGACGGGACAGGGATATTGGAAACATTCAGTACTTC. Translated: CATSRRDRDIGNIQYF. The V and J genes are TRBV15 and TRBJ2-4; 9 positions match TRBD1. The germline V gene has CDR1 LNHNV and CDR2 YYDKDF (reference sequence). The CDR3 has 16 amino acids. V lost 2 bases to trimming and J lost 6 bases; unmatched junction nucleotides: 8.

This clonotype was seen ten or more times. This sequence joins TRBV6-2 or TRBV6-3 and TRBJ2-1; 8 nucleotides line up with TRBD2. The CDR3 contains 15 residues. CDR1 MNHEY and CDR2 SVGEGT come from the germline V gene. The V gene end was trimmed by 8 bases and the J gene end by 0 bases; junction bases not matched to a gene: 6. CDR3 DNA: TGTGCCAGCGACGAGCGGGGGAACTCCTACAATGAGCAGTTCTTC. Translation: CASDERGNSYNEQFF.

The V call is TRBV24-1, the J call TRBJ2-3; the match to TRBD2 covers 12 bases. The CDR3 is 15 residues long. Germline CDR1 KGHDR, CDR2 SFDVKD. Trimming removed 6 bases from V and 6 bases from J; junction bases left unmatched: 6. For the CDR3, the DNA is TGTGCCACCAGTCAGACTAGCGGGAGTTCGGATACGCAGTATTTT. The encoded protein is CATSQTSGSSDTQYF.

Ten or more counts support this clonotype. The chain uses TRBV11-2 and TRBJ2-3, with TRBD2 identical over 9 bases. This CDR3 is 17 amino acids long. The germline V gene encodes CDR1 SGHAT and CDR2 FQNNGV. J was trimmed by 4 bases and V by 4 bases; bases with no gene match: 12. The CDR3, as DNA: TGTGCCAGCAGCTCGAATCCGGGACTAGCTAGGGCAGATACGCAGTATTTT. This encodes CASSSNPGLARADTQYF.

The table lists this clonotype with a count of one. The J gene is TRBJ2-3, the V gene TRBV9; D gene unclear. The CDR3 loop spans 13 amino acids. Germline-derived CDR1 and CDR2 are SGDLS and YYNGEE. V was shortened by 4 bases and J by 8 bases, with 14 bases between the two germline ends. The CDR3 loop is CASSPRVERTQYF. In DNA, the CDR3 is TGTGCCAGCAGCCCGCGAGTTGAGCGTACGCAGTATTTT.

The rearrangement joins TRBV20-1 to TRBJ1-3; D remains ambiguous. V dropped 7 bases and J dropped 2 bases, with 15 bases sitting between them. The germline V gene encodes CDR1 DFQATT and CDR2 SNEGSKA (reference sequence). The CDR3 is 14 residues long. The CDR3 loop reads CSVKVAGTGNTIYF. The DNA for the CDR3 is TGCAGTGTTAAGGTGGCTGGGACTGGAAACACCATATATTTT.

The gene calls are TRBV7-9 and TRBJ1-5, with D unclear. Germline lookup yields CDR1 SEHNR and CDR2 FQNEAQ (reference sequence). CDR3 length equals 12 residues. Trimming pared 5 bases from V and 7 bases from J, leaving 9 bases between. In nucleotides, the CDR3 is TGTGCCAGCAGCGCATATCCACAGCCCCAGCATTTT. Protein sequence: CASSAYPQPQHF. The full variable domain, rest sourced from reference TRBV7-9 and TRBJ1-5, is DTGVSQNPRHKITKRGQNVTFRCDPISEHNRLYWYRQTLGQGPEFLTYFQNEAQLEKSRLLSDRFSAERPKGSFSTLEIQRTEQGDSAMYLCASSAYPQPQHFGDGTRLSIL.

This chain uses TRBV4-3 with TRBJ2-1, with TRBD2 identical over 8 bases. This CDR3 is built from 16 residues. V trimming: 0 bases; J trimming: 1 base; junction bases outside the gene matches: 2. CDR1 is LGHNA and CDR2 is YSLEER in the germline V gene. The chain's CDR3 is CASSQEIAGSYNEQFF. The CDR3 bases are TGCGCCAGCAGCCAAGAAATAGCGGGATCCTACAATGAGCAGTTCTTC.

The chain carries TRBV5-1 and TRBJ2-1; TRBD1 matches 8 bases. Germline V gene data show CDR1 as SGHRS and CDR2 as YFSETQ. V dropped 4 bases and J dropped 4; count of bases not matched to a gene: 4. The CDR3 length is 14 residues. Written as DNA, the CDR3 is TGCGCCAGCAGCCAGACAGGGGTTTACAATGAGCAGTTCTTC. Its protein is CASSQTGVYNEQFF.

The chain joins TRBV11-2 to TRBJ1-5; a possible D gene is TRBD1 (5 bases). V shed 5 bases and J shed 6 bases, with 17 bases lying between them. Per germline, CDR1 SGHAT and CDR2 FQNNGV. The length of the CDR3 is 15 residues. Here the CDR3 reads CASSTGPRGGQPQHF. CDR3 in DNA: TGTGCCAGCAGCACAGGACCCCGCGGGGGTCAGCCCCAGCATTTT.

This clonotype was seen only a few times. In DNA form, the CDR3 reads TGCGCCAGCAGTGACGAACTCTCCTACGAGCAGTACTTC. The encoded protein is CASSDELSYEQYF. The chain employs TRBV10-1 and TRBJ2-7; no clear D gene. Germline V gene lookup returns CDR1 WNHNN and CDR2 SYGVQD (reference sequence). The CDR3 consists of 13 residues. Trimming took 3 bases from V and 0 from J, leaving 6 bases between them.

The table lists this clonotype with a few counts. The chain is built from TRBV30 and TRBJ1-5; no clear D. Germline V gives CDR1 GTSNPN, CDR2 SVGIG (reference sequence). Between the trimmed V and J ends, which lost 0 bases and 2 bases, there was a span of 14 bases. This CDR3 contains 16 residues. The CDR3 loop reads CAWSVPGTIGNQPQHF. The CDR3 coding sequence is TGTGCCTGGAGTGTCCCAGGAACGATCGGCAATCAGCCCCAGCATTTT.

The CDR3 region is CASSGRGSSNQPQHF. As DNA, the CDR3 is TGTGCCAGTAGTGGGAGGGGGAGCAGCAATCAGCCCCAGCATTTT. V is TRBV19 and J is TRBJ1-5; weak D call: TRBD1 (6 bases). V was shortened by 5 bases and J by 1 base, with 12 bases between the two germline ends. The CDR3 totals 15 residues. Germline values: CDR1 LNHDA, CDR2 SQIVND (reference sequence).

This clonotype has a handful of counts. The V gene is TRBV20-1, the J gene TRBJ1-2; D remains ambiguous. This CDR3 region has 13 residues. V was clipped by 1 base and J by 6 bases, with 12 bases between them. CDR1 and CDR2 (germline): DFQATT, SNEGSKA (reference sequence). The DNA for the CDR3 is TGCAGTGCTAGAGGCGACGTTCGGCATGGCTACACCTTC. It translates to CSARGDVRHGYTF.

The J gene is TRBJ2-7, the V gene TRBV7-2; 10 nucleotides align to TRBD2. J was trimmed by 7 bases and V by 5 bases; bases with no gene match: 11. Germline CDR1 is SGHTA and CDR2 is FQGNSA. The CDR3 has 15 amino acids. In DNA form, the CDR3 reads TGTGCCAGCAGCACCTCTAGCGGGAGAACGGTTGAGCAGTACTTC. This translates into CASSTSSGRTVEQYF.

Ten or more counts support this clonotype. This chain joins TRBV6-5 and TRBJ2-2; TRBD1 aligns across 8 bases. Trimming at V came to 2 bases and at J to 4 bases, leaving 6 bases not matched to a gene. This CDR3 comprises 16 residues. The germline gives CDR1 MNHEY, CDR2 SVGAGI. The CDR3 sequence: CASSYPWTGSTGELFF. CDR3 bases: TGTGCCAGCAGTTACCCCTGGACAGGGAGCACCGGGGAGCTGTTTTTT.

In its sample, this clonotype was seen a few times. The chain combines TRBV11-3 with TRBJ2-1; a possible D gene is TRBD2 (5 bases). V was trimmed by 4 bases and J by 1 base, leaving 11 bases between them. There are 15 residues in the CDR3. CDR1 is SGHNT and CDR2 is YENEEA in the germline V gene. The CDR3 reads CASSSRAASYNEQFF. The CDR3 DNA follows: TGTGCCAGCAGCTCACGAGCGGCTTCCTACAATGAGCAGTTCTTC.

The J gene is TRBJ2-7, the V gene TRBV5-4; tentative D call: TRBD2 (5 bases). This CDR3 spans 17 amino acids. Germline assignment: CDR1 SGHNT and CDR2 YYREEE (reference sequence). The V end lost 7 bases, the J end lost 2 bases, and 25 bases lay between the germline ends. The CDR3 reads CASQPDSTGILAYEQYF. CDR3 in DNA: TGTGCCAGCCAGCCCGACTCTACCGGGATTCTTGCCTACGAGCAGTACTTC.

The chain employs TRBV7-6 and TRBJ2-1; 7 bases are a match to TRBD2. The CDR3 length is 16 residues. Germline assignment: CDR1 SGHVS and CDR2 FNYEAQ. V trimming: 5 bases; J trimming: 0 bases; junction bases outside the gene matches: 7. The CDR3 DNA follows: TGTGCCAGCAGCGTACTATCTAGCGGCTCCTACAATGAGCAGTTCTTC. Protein: CASSVLSSGSYNEQFF.

This clonotype was picked up a small number of times. This rearrangement joins TRBV5-8 to TRBJ1-2, with a weak D call TRBD1 (5 bases). This CDR3 has 15 amino acids. Looked up from germline, CDR1 is SGHTS and CDR2 is YDEGEE. V lost 1 base and J 3 bases, leaving 13 bases between the germline ends. The CDR3 loop reads CASSLNGRDDYGYTF. CDR3 sequence (DNA): TGTGCCAGCAGCTTGAACGGCAGGGACGACTATGGCTACACCTTC.

This clonotype has more than one count but fewer than ten. V usage is TRBV7-2 and J usage is TRBJ2-3; possibly TRBD1 or TRBD2 for D (5 bases each). Trimming left V 1 base short and J 2 bases short, with 10 bases between. The CDR3 contains 15 residues. The germline V gene has CDR1 SGHTA and CDR2 FQGNSA. The CDR3 DNA sequence: TGTGCCAGCAGCTTAGATGGGACCCTCACAGATACGCAGTATTTT. Translating it yields CASSLDGTLTDTQYF.